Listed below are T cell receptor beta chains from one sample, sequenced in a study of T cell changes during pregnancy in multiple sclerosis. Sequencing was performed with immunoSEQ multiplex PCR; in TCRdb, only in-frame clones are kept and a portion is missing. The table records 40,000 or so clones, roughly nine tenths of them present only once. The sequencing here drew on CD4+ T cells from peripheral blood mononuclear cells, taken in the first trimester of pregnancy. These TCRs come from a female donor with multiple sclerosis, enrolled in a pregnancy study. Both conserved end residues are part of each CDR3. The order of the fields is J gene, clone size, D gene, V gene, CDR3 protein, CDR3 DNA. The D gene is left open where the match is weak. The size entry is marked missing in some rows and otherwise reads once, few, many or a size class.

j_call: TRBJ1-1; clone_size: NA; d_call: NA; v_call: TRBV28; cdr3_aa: CASSLASREAFF; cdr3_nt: TGTGCCAGCAGTTTGGCTTCCAGAGAAGCTTTCTTT
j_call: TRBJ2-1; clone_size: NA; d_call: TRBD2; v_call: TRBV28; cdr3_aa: CASTRLAGLAGNNEQFF; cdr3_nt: TGTGCCAGCACCCGCTTGGCAGGACTAGCGGGAAACAATGAGCAGTTCTTC
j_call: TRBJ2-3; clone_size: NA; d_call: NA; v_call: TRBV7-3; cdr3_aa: CASSPLAARDTQYF; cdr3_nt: TGTGCCAGCAGCCCTCTTGCCGCTCGGGATACGCAGTATTTT
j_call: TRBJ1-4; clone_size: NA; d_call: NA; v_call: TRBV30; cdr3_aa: CAWSQQINEKLFF; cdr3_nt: TGTGCCTGGAGTCAACAGATTAATGAAAAACTGTTTTTT
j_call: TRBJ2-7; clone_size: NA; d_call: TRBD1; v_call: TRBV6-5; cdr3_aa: CASSSTGFDEQYF; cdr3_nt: TGTGCCAGCAGTTCGACAGGGTTTGACGAGCAGTACTTC
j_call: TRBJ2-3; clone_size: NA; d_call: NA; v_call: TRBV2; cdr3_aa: CASRPLGSTDTQYF; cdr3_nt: TGTGCCAGCAGGCCCCTAGGGAGTACAGATACGCAGTATTTT
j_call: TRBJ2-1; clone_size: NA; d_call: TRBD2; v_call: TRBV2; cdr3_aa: CASSLGLAFEQFF; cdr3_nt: TGTGCCAGCAGTCTGGGACTAGCCTTTGAGCAGTTCTTC
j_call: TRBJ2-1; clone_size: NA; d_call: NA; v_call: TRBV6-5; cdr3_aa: CATSTGSYNEQFF; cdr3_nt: TGTGCCACATCTACAGGCTCCTACAATGAGCAGTTCTTC
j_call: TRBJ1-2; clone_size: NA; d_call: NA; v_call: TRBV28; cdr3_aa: CASSLIGTSQSTTF; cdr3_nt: TGTGCCAGCAGTTTAATTGGGACTAGTCAGAGTACCACCTTC
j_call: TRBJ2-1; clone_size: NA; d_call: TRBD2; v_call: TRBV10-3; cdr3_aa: CAISGKTSGSIPSYNEQFF; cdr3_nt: TGTGCCATCAGTGGGAAGACTAGCGGGAGCATACCCTCCTACAATGAGCAGTTCTTC
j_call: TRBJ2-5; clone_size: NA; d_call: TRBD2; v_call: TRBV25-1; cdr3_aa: CASGRGGETQYF; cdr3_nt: TGTGCCAGTGGACGGGGAGGGGAGACCCAGTACTTC
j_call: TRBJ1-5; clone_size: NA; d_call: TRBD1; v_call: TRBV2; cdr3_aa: CASIPSVPRTGNQPQHF; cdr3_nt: TGTGCCAGCATCCCATCCGTCCCCCGGACAGGGAATCAGCCCCAGCATTTT
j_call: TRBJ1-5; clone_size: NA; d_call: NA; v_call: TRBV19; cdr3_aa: CASSIEWNSLSNQPQHF; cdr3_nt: TGTGCCAGTAGTATAGAGTGGAACAGCCTTAGCAATCAGCCCCAGCATTTT
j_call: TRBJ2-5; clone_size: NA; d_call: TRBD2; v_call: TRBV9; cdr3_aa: CASSVARTSGQETQYF; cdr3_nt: TGTGCCAGCAGCGTAGCTAGGACTAGCGGACAAGAGACCCAGTACTTC
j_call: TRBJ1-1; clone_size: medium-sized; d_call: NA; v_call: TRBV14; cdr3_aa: CASSRETGSYTEAFF; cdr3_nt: TGTGCCAGCAGCCGAGAGACAGGTAGTTACACTGAAGCTTTCTTT
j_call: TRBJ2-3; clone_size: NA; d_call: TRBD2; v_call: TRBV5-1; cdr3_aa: CASSPTSGGGNTQYF; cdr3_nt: TGCGCCAGCAGCCCTACTAGCGGAGGGGGGAATACGCAGTATTTT
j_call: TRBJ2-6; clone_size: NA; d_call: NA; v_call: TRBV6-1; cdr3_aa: CASSEGTDTSGANVLTF; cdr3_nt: TGTGCCAGCAGTGAAGGAACAGACACCTCTGGGGCCAACGTCCTGACTTTC
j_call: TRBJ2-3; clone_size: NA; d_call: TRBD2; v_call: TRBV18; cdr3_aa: CASSPPASGTTDTQYF; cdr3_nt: TGTGCCAGCTCACCACCGGCTAGCGGTACCACAGATACGCAGTATTTT
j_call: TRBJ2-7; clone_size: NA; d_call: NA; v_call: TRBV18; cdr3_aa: CASSREGQGVYEQYF; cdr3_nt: TGTGCCAGCTCCCGGGAGGGACAGGGTGTGTACGAGCAGTACTTC
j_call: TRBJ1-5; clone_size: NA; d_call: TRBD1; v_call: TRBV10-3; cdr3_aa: CASEKDRGEQPQHF; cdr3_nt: TGTGCCAGCGAAAAGGACAGGGGGGAACAGCCCCAGCATTTT
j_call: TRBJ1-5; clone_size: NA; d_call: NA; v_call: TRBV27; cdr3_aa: CASSFLDNRNQPQHF; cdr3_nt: TGTGCCAGCAGTTTTCTGGACAACAGGAATCAGCCCCAGCATTTT
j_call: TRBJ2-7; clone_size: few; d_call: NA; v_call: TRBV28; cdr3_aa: CASSPVSVSYEQYF; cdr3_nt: TGTGCCAGCAGTCCGGTAAGCGTGTCCTACGAGCAGTACTTC
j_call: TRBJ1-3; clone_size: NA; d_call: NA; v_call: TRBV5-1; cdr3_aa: CASSWDNSGNTIYF; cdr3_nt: TGCGCCAGCAGCTGGGACAACTCTGGAAACACCATATATTTT
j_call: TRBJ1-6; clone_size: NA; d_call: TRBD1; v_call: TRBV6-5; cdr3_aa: CASSYSGQYNSPLHF; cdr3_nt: TGTGCCAGCAGTTACTCGGGACAGTATAATTCACCCCTCCACTTT
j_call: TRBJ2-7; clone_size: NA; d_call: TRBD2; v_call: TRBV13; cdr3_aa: CASSLVGGSSDEQYF; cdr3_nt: TGTGCCAGCAGCTTAGTCGGCGGGAGTTCCGACGAGCAGTACTTC
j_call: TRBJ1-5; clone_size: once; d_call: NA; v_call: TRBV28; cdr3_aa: CASSLRPGRGSNQPQHF; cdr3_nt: TGTGCCAGCAGTTTAAGGCCCGGCAGGGGAAGCAATCAGCCCCAGCATTTT
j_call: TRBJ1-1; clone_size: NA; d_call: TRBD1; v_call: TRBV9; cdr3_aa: CASSVGKAEGALRDTEAFF; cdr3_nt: TGTGCCAGCAGCGTAGGTAAGGCGGAGGGGGCCCTCAGGGACACTGAAGCTTTCTTT
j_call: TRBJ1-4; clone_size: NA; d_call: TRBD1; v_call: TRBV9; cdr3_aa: CASSVGLGGTAEKLFF; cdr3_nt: TGTGCCAGCAGCGTAGGTTTGGGCGGGACAGCCGAAAAACTGTTTTTT
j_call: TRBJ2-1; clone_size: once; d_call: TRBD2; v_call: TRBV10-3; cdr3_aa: CAISELAGGNEQFF; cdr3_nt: TGTGCCATCAGTGAATTAGCGGGAGGGAATGAGCAGTTCTTC
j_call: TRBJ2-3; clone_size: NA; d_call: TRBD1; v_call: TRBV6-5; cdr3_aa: CASSYLGTGRTDTQYF; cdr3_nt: TGTGCCAGCAGTTACCTCGGGACAGGGCGCACAGATACGCAGTATTTT
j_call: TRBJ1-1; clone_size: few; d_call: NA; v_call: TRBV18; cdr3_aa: CASSPGRAGATEAFF; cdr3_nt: TGTGCCAGCTCACCAGGGCGTGCAGGGGCCACTGAAGCTTTCTTT
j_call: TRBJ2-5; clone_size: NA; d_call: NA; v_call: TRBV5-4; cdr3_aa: CASSDRRSETQYF; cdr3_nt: TGTGCCAGCAGCGATCGGCGTAGCGAGACCCAGTACTTC
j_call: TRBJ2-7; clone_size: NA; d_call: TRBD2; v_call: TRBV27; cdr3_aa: CASSSIGTSGRASAYEQYF; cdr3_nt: TGTGCCAGCAGTTCGATCGGGACTAGCGGGAGAGCCTCAGCCTACGAGCAGTACTTC
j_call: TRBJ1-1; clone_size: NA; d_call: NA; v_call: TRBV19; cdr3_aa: CASSNGGGTEAFF; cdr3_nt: TGTGCCAGTAGCAACGGGGGGGGTACTGAAGCTTTCTTT
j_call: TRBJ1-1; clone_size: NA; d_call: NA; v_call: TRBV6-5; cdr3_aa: CASGRGGQNTEAFF; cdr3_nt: TGTGCCAGCGGGAGAGGGGGACAGAACACTGAAGCTTTCTTT
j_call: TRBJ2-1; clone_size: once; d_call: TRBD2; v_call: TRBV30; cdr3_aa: CAWTRTRSIGSYNEQFF; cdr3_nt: TGTGCCTGGACTAGGACTAGGTCTATTGGCTCCTACAATGAGCAGTTCTTC
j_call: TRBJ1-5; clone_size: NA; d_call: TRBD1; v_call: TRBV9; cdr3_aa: CASSRDRGWQPQHF; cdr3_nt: TGTGCCAGCAGCCGGGACAGGGGTTGGCAGCCCCAGCATTTT
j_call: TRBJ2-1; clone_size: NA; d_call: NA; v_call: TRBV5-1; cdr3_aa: CASRRLGEQFF; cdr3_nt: TGCGCCAGCAGAAGACTCGGTGAGCAGTTCTTC